Here is one T cell receptor (beta chain) with its context. The sample holds a few counts of this clone. The antigen it binds to is not known. No base qualities exist here, and no much larger clone lies one base off it. The cohort consisted of 650 to 700 healthy bone marrow donors. At the time of sampling, every cohort member was nominally healthy, though immune exposures that went unrecorded were likely present. The donor was CMV seronegative and was included in the group of a few hundred seronegative cohort members. A peripheral blood sample was provided by each donor, and peripheral blood mononuclear cells were used for TCR beta sequencing. Genomic DNA extraction from the blood cell samples was performed with the Qiagen DNeasy Blood Extraction Kit. This record belongs to a study of cytomegalovirus exposure and HLA in healthy donors (TCRdb year 2017). General notes on the study: An earlier analysis of several hundred of the donors reported approximately 300 Gb of sequence data and about 120 million unique TCR beta sequences obtained from roughly 170 million T cells. The study aimed to test whether cataloging public T cell receptors could reveal signatures of past pathogen exposure. The later analysis used no new phenotypic data to find candidate immune exposures, relying instead on TCR beta sequences and their occurrence across donors. The study used immunosequencing to profile the T cell repertoires of 670 or so subjects and linked those repertoires to cytomegalovirus serostatus. All discovery cohort repertoires had been generated using a single sequencing platform. To decide whether each TCR beta V gene segment behaved as functional or pseudogenic, an earlier analysis of fewer than 750 of the donors relied on high-throughput TCR beta sequencing. Both class I and class II loci were covered by HLA typing, at four-digit resolution. Roughly five DR-DQ haplotypes were treated as single units for association and clustering because of strong linkage in the cohort. To study patterns of TCR occurrence, a later analysis re-analyzed previously published TCR beta repertoires from just over 650 donors and added high-resolution HLA genotyping. The study combined high-throughput TCR immunosequencing, statistical association of individual TCRs with disease status, and machine learning to predict cytomegalovirus infection status. The genetic ancestry cluster associated with self-reported Caucasian donors included 81% of the approximately 410 genotyped donors. A separate validation cohort of some 130 different subjects was used in addition to the 666-subject first cohort. The number of donors typed differed by locus, with roughly 629-640 for A, B, C, DRB1 and DQB1, approximately 500 for DQA1, over 600 for DPA1, and about 450 for DPB1. Among 398 genotyped donors of the cohort, an average of roughly 240,000 unique TCR beta nucleotide sequences were sequenced per donor, around 20% of them non-productive. A later genetic analysis took genome-wide SNP genotypes for about three fifths of the 666 donors and used that subset as a discovery cohort. Roughly 310 gigabases of sequencing data and approximately 85 million unique TCR sequences were included in an early release covering about 620 HLA-typed donors. Donor age, sex, ethnicity and CMV serostatus were collected together with the repertoire data.

Summary of the overall study and its limitations: The only immune exposure information available for the cohort was CMV serostatus. This cohort had only TCR beta chains sequenced, and the lack of alpha or paired-chain data limited which features could be detected. A later analysis associated 16,951 TCR beta sequences with specific HLA alleles at a false discovery rate of 0.05. In an earlier analysis of some 500 of the donors, most TCR beta V segments appeared in productive rearrangements about 87% or about 30% of the time, broadly matching IMGT annotations. V-gene and J-gene trimming of TCR beta chains was associated with a missense DCLRE1C variant in a later genetic analysis, and the association was replicated in an independent cohort. Because some donors lacked HLA typing at each locus, the association tests relied only on the typed subset. According to a later analysis, TCR association rates differed among HLA loci, with DRB1 alleles showing the most associated TCRs and HLA-C alleles showing the fewest. Correlated functional status among segregating V segments might reflect linkage disequilibrium, but an unknown experimental factor could not be ruled out. The sequencing pipeline was judged likely to have produced a cluster of highly shared sequence variants as a technical artifact. A further reported finding was that TCR beta sequences accurately predicted the HLA-A and HLA-B alleles for most subjects in the first cohort. In both the original and validation cohorts, the classifier was reported to diagnose cytomegalovirus status with high specificity and sensitivity. Assigning TCR associations to individual alleles was difficult when HLA alleles, especially DR and DQ, strongly co-occurred. According to a later genetic analysis, donors in an Asian-associated ancestry cluster had fewer N-insertions in productive TCRs than the approximately 700-donor mean. In vitro tests confirmed that a few of the cytomegalovirus-associated TCR beta chains recognize cytomegalovirus antigens. According to a later analysis, parvovirus B19, influenza, CMV and Epstein-Barr virus appeared linked to several top co-occurrence clusters. The earlier analysis of almost 600 of the donors excluded roughly 17 rarely observed V segments, including chromosome 9 orphons, because counts were too low. Most CMV-associated TCR beta chains appeared to be HLA-restricted in a later analysis, and the HLA associations seemed to be driven largely by CMV exposure. In a later analysis, HLA-associated TCR beta chains were found to be more clonally expanded and to have lower generation probabilities than equally common non-associated chains. The presence/absence analyses assumed that sequencing depth was roughly uniform across donors, and that assumption may not be true. The authors suggested that the approach could potentially be generalized to other disease states and immunological phenotypes. In the study, some 160 TCR beta chains were listed as associated with cytomegalovirus. While some public TCRs were present in many individuals, most TCR sequences turned up only very rarely across donors.

To prepare the library, the immunoSEQ multiplex PCR assay was applied. The multiplex PCR relied on a mix of 60 forward primers for TCR Vbeta segments and 13 reverse primers for TCR Jbeta segments. Amplification of the CDR3 region of rearranged TCR beta genes was performed with a multiplex PCR assay on genomic DNA. The Illumina HiSeq System was used to sequence the amplified TCR beta libraries as 87-base-pair reads. The study's processing was this. Across the 500 to 850 repertoires, a later analysis counted 75 million to 90 million unique TCR beta chains, approximately 12 million of which were shared by at least two donors. Raw reads were error-corrected and collapsed into unique sequences with a nearest-neighbor algorithm that merged closely related sequences to remove PCR and sequencing errors. CDR3 sequences were aligned to IMGT reference sequences to assign V, D and J gene segments. For a sequence to be retained, a match of at least six nucleotides was required to both a V gene segment and a J gene segment. A rearrangement counted as productive if the CDR3 had no stop codons and remained in frame with V and J, and every other rearrangement counted as non-productive. Following IMGT convention, CDR3 was defined as the stretch from the second conserved V-encoded cysteine to the conserved J-encoded phenylalanine. Sequences without an unambiguous match to a single V gene segment were excluded from the earlier analysis of over 500 of the donors. In an earlier analysis of approximately 610 of the donors, V segments were called functional above 56.7% productive rearrangements and were called segregating when the between-donor standard deviation exceeded 5%. A statistical classification framework was built to diagnose cytomegalovirus status from the catalog of TCR beta chain sequences. V and J gene assignment, in a later analysis, came from comparing TCR nucleotide sequences with IMGT/GENE-DB human TR gene sequences. In a later analysis, CDR3 sequences and most-parsimonious VDJ recombination scenarios were assigned using the TCRdist pipeline. In a later analysis, each TCR beta chain was defined by its CDR3 amino acid sequence together with its V-gene family, and reads lacking a unique V-gene family were excluded. To address suspected cross-contamination and a sequencing artifact, a later analysis removed a few hundred highly shared, low-generation-probability nucleotide sequences. In a later analysis, a clonal expansion index for each public chain was calculated from normalized within-repertoire ranks of inferred template counts. In a later analysis, generation probabilities were computed using a VDJ recombination model fitted to out-of-frame rearrangements, and the results were checked against IGoR. Hypergeometric tests were used in a later analysis to score TCR-TCR, TCR-HLA and TCR-CMV co-occurrence, with a repertoire-size bias correction applied to the TCR pairs. False discovery rates were estimated in a later analysis by permuting HLA or CMV assignments 20 times. A later analysis grouped co-occurring TCRs with DBSCAN, adding TCRdist sequence similarity when clustering within HLA-allele-positive subsets. Co-occurrence clustering excluded repertoires with fewer than 30,000 or more than 120,000 public chains, plus five with anomalous nucleotide sharing. TCRdb re-hosts the immuneACCESS table, in-frame sequences only. Its copies lack some clones; in the studies checked, an unresolved V gene accounts for under half of them, and the cause for the rest is not known. That table gives V, J and clone size, and the DNA gave D and trimming. The sample data list 120,000 to 150,000 clones, and under 85% of these were observed just once. More than 0.95% of the sample comes from the top ten.

The source material was PBMCs. This receptor was identified in a man younger than 30 in good health and CMV-seronegative.

The CDR3 protein sequence reads: CASSIWDRKNPLHF. In nucleotides, the sequence is TGCGCCAGCAGCATCTGGGACAGGAAGAACCCCCTCCACTTT. The sequence links TRBV5-1 to TRBJ1-6; TRBD1 agrees with 8 junctional bases. CDR1 and CDR2 were assigned from the germline V gene as SGHRS and YFSETQ. V loses 4 bases at its end and J loses 13 bases; junction bases beyond the gene matches: 10. Including the terminal cysteine and phenylalanine, the CDR3 comprises 14 residues. Just CDR3 DNA is preserved here, 42 bases in frame from base 1.